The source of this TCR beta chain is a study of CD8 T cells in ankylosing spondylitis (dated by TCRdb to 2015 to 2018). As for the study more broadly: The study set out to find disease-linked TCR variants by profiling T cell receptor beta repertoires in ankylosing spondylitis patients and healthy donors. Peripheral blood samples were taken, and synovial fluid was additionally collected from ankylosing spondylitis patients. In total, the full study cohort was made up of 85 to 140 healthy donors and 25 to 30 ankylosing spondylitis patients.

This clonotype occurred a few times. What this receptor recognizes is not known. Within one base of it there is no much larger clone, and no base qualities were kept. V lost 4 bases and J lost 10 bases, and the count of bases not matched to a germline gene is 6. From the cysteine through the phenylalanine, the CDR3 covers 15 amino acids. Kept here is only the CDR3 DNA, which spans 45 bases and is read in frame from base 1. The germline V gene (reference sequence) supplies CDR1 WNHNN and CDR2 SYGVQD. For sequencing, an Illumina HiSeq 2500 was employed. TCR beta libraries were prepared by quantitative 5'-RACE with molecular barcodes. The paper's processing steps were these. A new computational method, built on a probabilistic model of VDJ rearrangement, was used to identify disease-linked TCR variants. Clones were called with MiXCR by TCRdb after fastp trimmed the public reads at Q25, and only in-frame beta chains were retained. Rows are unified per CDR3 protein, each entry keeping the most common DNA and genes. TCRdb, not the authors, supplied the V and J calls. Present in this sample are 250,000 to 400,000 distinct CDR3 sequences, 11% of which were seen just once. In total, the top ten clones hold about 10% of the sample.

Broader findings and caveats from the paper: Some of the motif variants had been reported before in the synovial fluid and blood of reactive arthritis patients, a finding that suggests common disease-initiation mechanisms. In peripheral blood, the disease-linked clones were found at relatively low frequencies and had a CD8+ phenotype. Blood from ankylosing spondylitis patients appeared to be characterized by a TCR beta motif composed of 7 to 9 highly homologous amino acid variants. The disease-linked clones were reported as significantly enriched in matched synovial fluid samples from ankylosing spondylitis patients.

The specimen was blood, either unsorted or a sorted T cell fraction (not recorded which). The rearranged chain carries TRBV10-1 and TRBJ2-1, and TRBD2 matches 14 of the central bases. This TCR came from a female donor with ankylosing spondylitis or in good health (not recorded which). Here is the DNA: TGCGCCAGCAGTGTGACTAGCGGGGGGGCTGGGGAGCAGTTCTTC. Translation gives CASSVTSGGAGEQFF.